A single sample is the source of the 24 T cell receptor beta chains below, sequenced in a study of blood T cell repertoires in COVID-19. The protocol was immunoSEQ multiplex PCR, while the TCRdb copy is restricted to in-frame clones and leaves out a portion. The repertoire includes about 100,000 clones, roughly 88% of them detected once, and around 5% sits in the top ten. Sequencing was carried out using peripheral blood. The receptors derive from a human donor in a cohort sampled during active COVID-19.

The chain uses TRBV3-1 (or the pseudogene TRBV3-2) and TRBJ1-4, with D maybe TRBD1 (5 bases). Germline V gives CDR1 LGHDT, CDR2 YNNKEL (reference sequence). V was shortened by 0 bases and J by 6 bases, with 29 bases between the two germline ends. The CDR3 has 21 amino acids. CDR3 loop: CASSQDQGHWDYRALDEKLFF. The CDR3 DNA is TGTGCCAGCAGCCAAGATCAAGGTCACTGGGACTACCGGGCCCTCGATGAAAAACTGTTTTTT.

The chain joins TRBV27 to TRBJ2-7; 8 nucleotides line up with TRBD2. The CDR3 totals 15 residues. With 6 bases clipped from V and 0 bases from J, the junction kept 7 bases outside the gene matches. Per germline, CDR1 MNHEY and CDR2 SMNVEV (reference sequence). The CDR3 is CASSLTSGSSYEQYF. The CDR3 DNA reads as TGTGCCAGCAGCCTTACTAGCGGAAGCTCCTACGAGCAGTACTTC.

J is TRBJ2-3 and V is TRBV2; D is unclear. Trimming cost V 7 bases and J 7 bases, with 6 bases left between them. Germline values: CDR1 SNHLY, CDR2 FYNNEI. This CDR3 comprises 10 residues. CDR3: CASTRNTQYF. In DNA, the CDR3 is TGTGCCAGCACTCGTAATACGCAGTATTTT.

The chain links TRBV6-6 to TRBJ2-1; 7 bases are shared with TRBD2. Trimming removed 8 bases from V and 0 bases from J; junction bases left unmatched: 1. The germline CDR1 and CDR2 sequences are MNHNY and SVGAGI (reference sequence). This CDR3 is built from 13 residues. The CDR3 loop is CASGRASYNEQFF. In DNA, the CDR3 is TGTGCCAGCGGGAGGGCCTCCTACAATGAGCAGTTCTTC.

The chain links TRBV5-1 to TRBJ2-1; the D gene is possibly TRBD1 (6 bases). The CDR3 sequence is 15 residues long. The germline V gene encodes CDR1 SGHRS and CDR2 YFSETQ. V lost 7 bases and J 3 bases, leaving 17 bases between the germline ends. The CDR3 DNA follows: TGCGCCAGCGACTCCGGCCAGGGGTACTACAATGAGCAGTTCTTC. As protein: CASDSGQGYYNEQFF.

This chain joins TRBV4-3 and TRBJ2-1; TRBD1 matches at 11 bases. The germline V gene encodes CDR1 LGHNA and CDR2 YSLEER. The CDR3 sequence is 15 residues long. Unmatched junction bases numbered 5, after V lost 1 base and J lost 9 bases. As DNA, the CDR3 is TGCGCCAGCAGCCAAGTACGGACAGGGGGCGGTGAGCAGTTCTTC. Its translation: CASSQVRTGGGEQFF.

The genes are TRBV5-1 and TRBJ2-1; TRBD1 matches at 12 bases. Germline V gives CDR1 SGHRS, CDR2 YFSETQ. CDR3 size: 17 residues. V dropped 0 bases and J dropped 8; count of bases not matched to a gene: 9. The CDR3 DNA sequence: TGCGCCAGCAGCTTGGGCGGGACAGGGGGCGCGAAGGATGAGCAGTTCTTC. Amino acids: CASSLGGTGGAKDEQFF.

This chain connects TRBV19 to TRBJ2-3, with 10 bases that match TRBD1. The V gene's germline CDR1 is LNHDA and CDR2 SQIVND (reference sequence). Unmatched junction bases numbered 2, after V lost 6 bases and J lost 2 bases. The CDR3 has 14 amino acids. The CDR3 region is CASSRQGATDTQYF. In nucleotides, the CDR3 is TGTGCCAGTAGCAGACAGGGGGCCACAGATACGCAGTATTTT.

CDR3 residues: CASSPRTGALWTEAFF. DNA for the CDR3: TGTGCCAGTAGTCCCAGGACAGGGGCTCTGTGGACTGAAGCTTTCTTT. The rearrangement links TRBV19 to TRBJ1-1; 9 positions agree with TRBD1. Germline V lookup: CDR1 LNHDA, CDR2 SQIVND (reference sequence). Germline trimming cut 5 bases from V and 5 bases from J; bases unmatched to any gene: 12. There are 16 residues in the CDR3.

The DNA for the CDR3 is TGTGCCAGCAGCCAGTCAAAACTAGCGAATTACAATGAGCAGTTCTTC. This gives the protein CASSQSKLANYNEQFF. The rearrangement joins TRBV14 to TRBJ2-1; 7 nucleotides align to TRBD2. V shed 3 bases and J 4 bases; nucleotides not matched to a gene: 9. The length of the CDR3 is 16 residues. Germline V gene sequence: CDR1 SGHDN, CDR2 FVKESK.

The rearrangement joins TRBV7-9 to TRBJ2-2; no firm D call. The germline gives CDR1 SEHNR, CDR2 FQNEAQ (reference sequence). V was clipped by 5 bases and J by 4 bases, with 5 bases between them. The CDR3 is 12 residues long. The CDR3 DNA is TGTGCCAGCAGCCACAGCACCGGGGAGCTGTTTTTT. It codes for CASSHSTGELFF.

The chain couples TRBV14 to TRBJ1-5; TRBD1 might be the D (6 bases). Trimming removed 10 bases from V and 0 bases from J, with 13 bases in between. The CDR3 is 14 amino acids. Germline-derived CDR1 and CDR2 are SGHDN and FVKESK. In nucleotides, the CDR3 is TGTGCCATCAATCACAGGGTTAGCAATCAGCCCCAGCATTTT. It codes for CAINHRVSNQPQHF. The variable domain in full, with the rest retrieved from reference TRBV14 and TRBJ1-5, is EAGVTQFPSHSVIEKGQTVTLRCDPISGHDNLYWYRRVMGKEIKFLLHFVKESKQDESGMPNNRFLAERTGGTYSTLKVQPAELEDSGVYFCAINHRVSNQPQHFGDGTRLSIL.

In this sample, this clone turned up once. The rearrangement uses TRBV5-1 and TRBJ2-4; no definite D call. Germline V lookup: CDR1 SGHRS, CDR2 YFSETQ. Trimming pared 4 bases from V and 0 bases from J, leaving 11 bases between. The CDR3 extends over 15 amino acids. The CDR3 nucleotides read TGCGCCAGCAGCCCCGGCGGCCTAGCCAAAAACATTCAGTACTTC. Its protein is CASSPGGLAKNIQYF.

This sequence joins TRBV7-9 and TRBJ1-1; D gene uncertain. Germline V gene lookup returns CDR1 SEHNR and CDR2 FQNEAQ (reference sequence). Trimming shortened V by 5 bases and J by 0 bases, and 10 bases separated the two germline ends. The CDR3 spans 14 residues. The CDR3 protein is CASSPRGMNTEAFF. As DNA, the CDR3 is TGTGCCAGCAGCCCCCGCGGGATGAACACTGAAGCTTTCTTT.

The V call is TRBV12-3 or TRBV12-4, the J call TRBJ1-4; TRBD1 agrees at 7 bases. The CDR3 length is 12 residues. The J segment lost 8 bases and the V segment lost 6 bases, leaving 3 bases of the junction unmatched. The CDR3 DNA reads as TGTGCCAGCAGAGCCAGGGGGGAAAAACTGTTTTTT. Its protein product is CASRARGEKLFF.

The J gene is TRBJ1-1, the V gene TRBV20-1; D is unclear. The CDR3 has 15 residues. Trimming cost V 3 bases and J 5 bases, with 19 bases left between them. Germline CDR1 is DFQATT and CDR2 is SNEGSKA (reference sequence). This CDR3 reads CSASSGKAAGTEAFF. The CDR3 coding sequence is TGCAGTGCTAGTAGTGGCAAGGCCGCGGGGACTGAAGCTTTCTTT.

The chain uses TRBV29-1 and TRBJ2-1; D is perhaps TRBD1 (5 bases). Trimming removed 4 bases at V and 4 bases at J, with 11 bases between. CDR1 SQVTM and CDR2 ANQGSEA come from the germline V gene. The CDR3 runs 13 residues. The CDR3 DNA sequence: TGCAGCGTTGCAGGGTCACCTTACAATGAGCAGTTCTTC. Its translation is CSVAGSPYNEQFF.

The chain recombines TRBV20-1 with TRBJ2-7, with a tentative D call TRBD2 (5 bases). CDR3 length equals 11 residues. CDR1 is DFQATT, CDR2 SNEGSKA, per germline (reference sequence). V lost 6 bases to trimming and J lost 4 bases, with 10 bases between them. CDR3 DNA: TGCAGTGCCCCGAGAGGGTACGAGCAGTACTTC. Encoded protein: CSAPRGYEQYF.

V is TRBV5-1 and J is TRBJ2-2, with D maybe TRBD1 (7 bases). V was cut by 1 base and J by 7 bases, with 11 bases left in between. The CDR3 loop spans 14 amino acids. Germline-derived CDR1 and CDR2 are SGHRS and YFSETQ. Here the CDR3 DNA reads TGCGCCAGCAGCTTGCCAGGGGGAGGCGGGGAGCTGTTTTTT. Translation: CASSLPGGGGELFF.

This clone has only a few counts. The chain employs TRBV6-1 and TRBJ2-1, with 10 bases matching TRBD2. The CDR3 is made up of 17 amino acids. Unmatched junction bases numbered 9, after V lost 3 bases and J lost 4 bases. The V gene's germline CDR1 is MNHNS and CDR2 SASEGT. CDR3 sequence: CASSDDIAGGPYNEQFF. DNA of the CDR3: TGTGCCAGCAGTGACGATATAGCGGGAGGTCCTTACAATGAGCAGTTCTTC.

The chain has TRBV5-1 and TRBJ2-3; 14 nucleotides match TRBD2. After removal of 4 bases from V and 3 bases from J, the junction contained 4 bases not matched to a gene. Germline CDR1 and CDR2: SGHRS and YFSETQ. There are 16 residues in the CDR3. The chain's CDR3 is CASSQGTSGRTDTQYF. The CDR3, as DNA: TGCGCCAGCAGCCAGGGGACTAGCGGGAGAACAGATACGCAGTATTTT.

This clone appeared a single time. The CDR3 DNA reads TGCAGCGTTGGCAGGGCCCCTTCCTACGAGCAGTACTTC. Its translation: CSVGRAPSYEQYF. The rearrangement uses TRBV29-1 and TRBJ2-7, with D possibly matching TRBD1 (5 bases). CDR1 SQVTM and CDR2 ANQGSEA come from the germline V gene. The CDR3 has 13 amino acids. The V and J ends lost 4 bases and 1 base respectively, with 11 bases between them.

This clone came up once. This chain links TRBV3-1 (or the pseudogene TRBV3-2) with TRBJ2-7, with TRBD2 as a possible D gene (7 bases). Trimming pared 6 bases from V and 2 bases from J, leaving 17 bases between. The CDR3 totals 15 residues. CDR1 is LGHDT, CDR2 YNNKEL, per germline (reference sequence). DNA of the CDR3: TGTGCCAGCAGGCGCCTGGGGGCGGGAGCCTACGAGCAGTACTTC. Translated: CASRRLGAGAYEQYF.

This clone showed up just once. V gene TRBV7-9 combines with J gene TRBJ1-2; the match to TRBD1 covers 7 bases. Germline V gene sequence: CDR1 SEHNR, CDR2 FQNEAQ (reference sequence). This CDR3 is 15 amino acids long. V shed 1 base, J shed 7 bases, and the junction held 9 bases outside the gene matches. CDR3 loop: CASSLDGGQGVGYTF. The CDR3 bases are TGTGCCAGCAGCTTAGACGGAGGTCAGGGGGTTGGCTACACCTTC.